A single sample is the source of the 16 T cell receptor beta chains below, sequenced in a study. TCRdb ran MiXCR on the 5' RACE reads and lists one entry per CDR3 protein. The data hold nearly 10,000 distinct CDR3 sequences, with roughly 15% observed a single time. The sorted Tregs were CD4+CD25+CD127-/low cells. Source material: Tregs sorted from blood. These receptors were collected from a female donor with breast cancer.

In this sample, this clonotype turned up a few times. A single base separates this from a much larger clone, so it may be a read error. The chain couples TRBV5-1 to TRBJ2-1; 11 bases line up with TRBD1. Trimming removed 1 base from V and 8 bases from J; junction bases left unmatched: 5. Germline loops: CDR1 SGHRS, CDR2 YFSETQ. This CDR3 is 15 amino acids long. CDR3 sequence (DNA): TGCGCCAGCAGCTTGTGGGGACAGGGGGTCGATGAGCAGTTCTTC. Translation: CASSLWGQGVDEQFF.

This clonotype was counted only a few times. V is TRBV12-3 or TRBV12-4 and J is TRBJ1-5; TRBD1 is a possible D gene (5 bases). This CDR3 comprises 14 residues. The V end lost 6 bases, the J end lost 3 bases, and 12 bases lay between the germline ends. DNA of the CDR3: TGTGCCAGCAGGTTGGGGGGGGACAATCAGCCCCAGCATTTT. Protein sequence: CASRLGGDNQPQHF.

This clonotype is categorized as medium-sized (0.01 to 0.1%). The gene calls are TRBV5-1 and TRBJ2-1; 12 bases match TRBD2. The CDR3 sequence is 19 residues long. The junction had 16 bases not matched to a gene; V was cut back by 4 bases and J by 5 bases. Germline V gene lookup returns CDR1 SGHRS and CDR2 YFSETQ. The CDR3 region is CASSGRTSGAPLWDNEQFF. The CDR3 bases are TGCGCCAGCAGCGGCCGGACTAGCGGGGCTCCTTTGTGGGACAATGAGCAGTTCTTC.

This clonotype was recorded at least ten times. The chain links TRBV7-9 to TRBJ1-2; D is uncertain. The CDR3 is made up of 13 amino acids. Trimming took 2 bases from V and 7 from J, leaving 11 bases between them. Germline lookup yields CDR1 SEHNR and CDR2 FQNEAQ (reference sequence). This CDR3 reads CASSLKPGAGYTF. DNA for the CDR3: TGTGCCAGCAGCTTAAAACCAGGAGCTGGCTACACCTTC.

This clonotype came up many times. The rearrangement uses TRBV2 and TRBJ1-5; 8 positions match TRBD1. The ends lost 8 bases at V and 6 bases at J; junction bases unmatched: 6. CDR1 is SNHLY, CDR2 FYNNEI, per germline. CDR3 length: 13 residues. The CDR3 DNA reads TGTGCCAGCGGCTCAGGGGGCGGTCAGCCCCAGCATTTT. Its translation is CASGSGGGQPQHF.

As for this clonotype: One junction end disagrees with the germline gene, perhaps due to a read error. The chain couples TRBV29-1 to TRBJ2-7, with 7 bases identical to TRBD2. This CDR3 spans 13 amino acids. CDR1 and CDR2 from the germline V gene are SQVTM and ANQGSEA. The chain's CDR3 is CSVEGGVPYEQCF. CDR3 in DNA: TGCAGCGTTGAGGGAGGGGTACCCTACGAGCAGTGCTTC.

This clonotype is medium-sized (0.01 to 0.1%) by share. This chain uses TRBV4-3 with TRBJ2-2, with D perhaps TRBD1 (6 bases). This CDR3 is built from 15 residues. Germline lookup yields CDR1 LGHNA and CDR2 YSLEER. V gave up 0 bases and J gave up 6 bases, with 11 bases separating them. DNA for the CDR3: TGCGCCAGCAGCCAAGAAGGGACAATCGCCGGGGAGCTGTTTTTT. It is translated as CASSQEGTIAGELFF.

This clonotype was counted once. CDR3 bases: TGCGCCAGCAGCTTAACCGGGACAGGGTACAGCACAGATACGCAGTATTTT. This sequence encodes CASSLTGTGYSTDTQYF. The rearrangement links TRBV5-1 to TRBJ2-3, with TRBD1 identical over 9 bases. This CDR3 contains 17 residues. After removal of 2 bases from V and 0 bases from J, the junction contained 7 bases not matched to a gene. Germline V gives CDR1 SGHRS, CDR2 YFSETQ.

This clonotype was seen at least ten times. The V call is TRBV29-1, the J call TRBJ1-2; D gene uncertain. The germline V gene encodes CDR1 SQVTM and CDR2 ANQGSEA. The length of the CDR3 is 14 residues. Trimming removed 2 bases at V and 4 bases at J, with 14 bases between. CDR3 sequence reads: CSVEFGRKGYGYTF. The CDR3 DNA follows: TGCAGCGTTGAATTCGGTCGGAAGGGCTATGGCTACACCTTC.

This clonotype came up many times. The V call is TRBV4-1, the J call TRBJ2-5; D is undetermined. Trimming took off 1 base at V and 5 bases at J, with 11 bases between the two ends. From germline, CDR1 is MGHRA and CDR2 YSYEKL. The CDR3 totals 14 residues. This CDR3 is CASSQVEMGETQYF. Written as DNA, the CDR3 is TGCGCCAGCAGCCAAGTGGAGATGGGGGAGACCCAGTACTTC.

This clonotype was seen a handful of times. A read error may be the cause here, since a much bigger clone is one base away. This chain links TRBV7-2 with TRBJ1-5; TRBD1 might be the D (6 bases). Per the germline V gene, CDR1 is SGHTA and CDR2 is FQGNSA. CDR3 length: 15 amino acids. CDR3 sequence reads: CASSLRTDSKQPQHF. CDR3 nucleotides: TGTGCCAGCAGCTTAAGGACAGATAGCAAGCAGCCCCAGCATTTT.

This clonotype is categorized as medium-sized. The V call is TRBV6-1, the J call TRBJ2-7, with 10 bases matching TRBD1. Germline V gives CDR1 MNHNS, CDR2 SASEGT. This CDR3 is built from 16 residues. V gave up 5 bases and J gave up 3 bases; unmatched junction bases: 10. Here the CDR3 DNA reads TGTGCCAGCAGTTCTACAGGGACAGGGGCCATCTACGAGCAGTACTTC. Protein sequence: CASSSTGTGAIYEQYF.

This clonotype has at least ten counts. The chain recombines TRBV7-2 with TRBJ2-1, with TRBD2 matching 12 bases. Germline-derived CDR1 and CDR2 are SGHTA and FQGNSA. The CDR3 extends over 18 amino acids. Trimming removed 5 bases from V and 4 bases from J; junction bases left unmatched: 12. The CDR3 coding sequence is TGTGCCAGCAGCCTATCTCAACCCGGGACTAGCGGGTACAATGAGCAGTTCTTC. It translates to CASSLSQPGTSGYNEQFF.

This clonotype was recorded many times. CDR3 sequence (DNA): TGCAGTGCTAGCCTCACTAGCGGGAGTAACTACAATGAGCAGTTCTTC. This translates into CSASLTSGSNYNEQFF. The rearrangement joins TRBV20-1 to TRBJ2-1; TRBD2 matches 11 bases. Germline trimming cut 3 bases from V and 3 bases from J; bases unmatched to any gene: 7. Germline V gives CDR1 DFQATT, CDR2 SNEGSKA (reference sequence). The CDR3 is 16 residues long.

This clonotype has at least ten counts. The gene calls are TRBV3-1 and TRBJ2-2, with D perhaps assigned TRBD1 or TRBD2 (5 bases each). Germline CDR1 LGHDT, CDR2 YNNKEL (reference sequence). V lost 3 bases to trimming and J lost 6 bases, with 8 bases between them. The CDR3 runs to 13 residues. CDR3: CASSQRGSGELFF. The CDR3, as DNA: TGTGCCAGCAGCCAGAGGGGATCCGGGGAGCTGTTTTTT.

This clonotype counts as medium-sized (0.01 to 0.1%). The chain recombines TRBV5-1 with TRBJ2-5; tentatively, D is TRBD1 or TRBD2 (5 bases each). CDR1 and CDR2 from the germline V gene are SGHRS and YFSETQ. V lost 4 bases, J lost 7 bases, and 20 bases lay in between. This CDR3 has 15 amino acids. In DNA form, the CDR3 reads TGCGCCAGCAGCCGGGCTTTCCGGGACCTCCTGACCCAGTACTTC. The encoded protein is CASSRAFRDLLTQYF.